Detailed here is one TCR beta chain. Antigen specificity is unknown. 13 Jbeta primers and 60 Vbeta primers were used for the PCR. Clones were read by immunoSEQ multiplex PCR, and TCRdb kept only the in-frame ones, dropping some. Of 180,000 or so clones listed, 70% to 80% are singletons. The sample comes from a study of cytomegalovirus exposure and HLA in healthy donors. Overall study results and limits: According to a later analysis, most TCR beta chains associated with CMV appeared HLA-restricted. Analyzed later, association rates of TCRs varied across HLA loci, with DRB1 most and HLA-C fewest.

V gave up 5 bases and J gave up 3 bases; unmatched junction bases: 16. CDR1 and CDR2 (germline): SEHNR, FQNEAQ (reference sequence). The CDR3 is 19 residues long. This sequence originates from a man between 18 and 35 years old in good health and CMV-seronegative. Sequencing input: PBMCs. The chain joins TRBV7-9 to TRBJ1-6; TRBD1 matches at 7 bases. The DNA of the CDR3 is TGTGCCAGCAGCGGAAAAAAAGGGACAGCCTTTAACTATAATTCACCCCTCCACTTT. Translation gives CASSGKKGTAFNYNSPLHF.